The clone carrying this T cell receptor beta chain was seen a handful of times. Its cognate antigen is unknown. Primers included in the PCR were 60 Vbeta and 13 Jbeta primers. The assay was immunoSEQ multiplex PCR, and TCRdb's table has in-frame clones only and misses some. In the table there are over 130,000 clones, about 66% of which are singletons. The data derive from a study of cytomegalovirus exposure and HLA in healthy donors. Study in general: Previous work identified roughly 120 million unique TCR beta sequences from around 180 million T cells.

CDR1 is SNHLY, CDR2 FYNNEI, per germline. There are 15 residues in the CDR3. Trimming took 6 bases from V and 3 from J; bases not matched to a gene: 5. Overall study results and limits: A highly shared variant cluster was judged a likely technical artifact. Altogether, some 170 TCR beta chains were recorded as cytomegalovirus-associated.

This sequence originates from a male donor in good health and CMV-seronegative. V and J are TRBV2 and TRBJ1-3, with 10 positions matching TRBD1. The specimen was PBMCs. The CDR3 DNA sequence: TGTGCCAGCAGCGGCGACAGGGGGCTTGGAAACACCATATATTTT. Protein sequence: CASSGDRGLGNTIYF.